The clone carrying this T cell receptor beta chain occurred once. As yet, its antigen is unknown. TCRdb re-derived calls from the 5' RACE reads in MiXCR, one entry per CDR3 protein. The data show around 390,000 distinct CDR3 sequences, 15% to 20% seen once. The data were obtained in a study of T-cell memory formation after mild COVID-19. Study summary: TCR clusters showed largely donor specificity.

Findings and caveats of the study: Pre-infection memory already had some responding clones, implying cross-reactive memory joined. Balance between CD4 and CD8 was seen in clones contracting day 15 to 85, and a CD4+ lean was seen in later expanders.

This TCR derives from a young man who had mild COVID-19 (a few samples of this study predate the infection). Cell type and time point are not known. Sequencing input: PBMCs or a T cell subset sorted from them (not recorded which).

In nucleotides, the CDR3 is TGTGCCAGCAGGAGGGACCTCGTGGACGAGCAGTACTTC. Translating gives CASRRDLVDEQYF. This chain links TRBV12-3 or TRBV12-4 with TRBJ2-7, with D tentatively TRBD1 or TRBD2 (5 bases each). The V end lost 6 bases, the J end lost 5 bases, and 14 bases lay between the germline ends. This CDR3 has 13 amino acids.